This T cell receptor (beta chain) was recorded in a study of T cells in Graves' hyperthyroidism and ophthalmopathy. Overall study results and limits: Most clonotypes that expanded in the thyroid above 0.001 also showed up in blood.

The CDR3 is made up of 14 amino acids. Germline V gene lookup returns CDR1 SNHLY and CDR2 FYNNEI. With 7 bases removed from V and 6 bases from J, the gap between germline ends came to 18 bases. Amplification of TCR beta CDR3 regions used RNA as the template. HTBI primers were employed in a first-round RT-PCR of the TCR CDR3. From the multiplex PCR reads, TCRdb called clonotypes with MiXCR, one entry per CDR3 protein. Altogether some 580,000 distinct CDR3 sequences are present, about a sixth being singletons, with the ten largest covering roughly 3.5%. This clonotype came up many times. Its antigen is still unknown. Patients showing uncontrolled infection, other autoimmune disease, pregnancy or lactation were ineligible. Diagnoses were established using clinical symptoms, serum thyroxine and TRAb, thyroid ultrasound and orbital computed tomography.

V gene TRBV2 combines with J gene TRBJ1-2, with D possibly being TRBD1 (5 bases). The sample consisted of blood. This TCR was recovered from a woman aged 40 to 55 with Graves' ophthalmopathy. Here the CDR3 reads CASTPDGTENGYTF. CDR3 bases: TGTGCCAGCACTCCGGACGGGACGGAAAATGGCTACACCTTC.